This is a list of T cell receptor beta chains from one sample in a study of CD8+CD57+ T cells in acquired aplastic anemia. One entry per CDR3 protein results from TCRdb running MiXCR on the reads. This sample has about 180,000 distinct CDR3 sequences, with 63% found just once. Sequencing was performed on sorted CD4+, CD8+, or CD8+CD57+ T cells (not recorded which) from PBMCs. All receptors derive from a human donor with aplastic anemia. Both conserved end residues are part of each CDR3. D genes are given only for firm matches. Where a row states a size, it is once, few, many or the class of an expanded clone; other rows omit it.

j_gene	abundance	v_gene	d_gene	CDR3aa	CDR3nt
TRBJ2-2	once	TRBV7-8	.	CASSDSPGGELFF	TGTGCCAGCTCGGACTCGCCAGGCGGGGAGCTGTTTTTT
TRBJ1-2	.	TRBV11-2	.	CASSLLIGGGYTF	TGTGCCAGCAGCTTATTAATAGGGGGTGGCTACACCTTC
TRBJ2-2	.	TRBV29-1	TRBD1	CSGATGINTGELFF	TGCAGCGGGGCGACAGGGATTAACACCGGGGAGCTGTTTTTT
TRBJ2-7	.	TRBV7-3	TRBD1	CASSFLDRASSYKQYF	TGTGCCAGCAGCTTCCTCGACAGGGCGAGCTCCTACAAGCAGTACTTC
TRBJ2-4	few	TRBV18	.	CASSGGEIAKNIQYF	TGTGCCAGCTCCGGAGGGGAGATAGCCAAAAACATTCAGTACTTC
TRBJ1-3	many	TRBV6-1	.	CASNDESLGNTIYF	TGTGCCAGCAACGACGAAAGCTTGGGAAACACCATATATTTT
TRBJ2-2	.	TRBV15	.	CATSRDSSVGELFF	TGTGCCACCAGCAGGGACAGCTCGGTCGGGGAGCTGTTTTTT
TRBJ2-3	.	TRBV7-8	TRBD2	CASSQIPLLAERTDTQYF	TGTGCCAGCAGCCAGATCCCCCTACTAGCGGAGCGCACAGATACGCAGTATTTT
TRBJ2-7	few	TRBV15	.	CATSSGEQGSYEQYF	TGTGCCACCAGCAGCGGAGAACAGGGTTCCTACGAGCAGTACTTC
TRBJ2-2	.	TRBV7-2	.	CASISGDFGELFF	TGTGCCAGCATCTCAGGGGACTTCGGGGAGCTGTTTTTT
TRBJ1-5	.	TRBV10-3	TRBD1	CAIRDREDQPQHF	TGTGCCATCAGAGACAGGGAAGATCAGCCCCAGCATTTT
TRBJ2-3	.	TRBV9	.	CASSVEGGDVGTDTQYF	TGTGCCAGCAGCGTAGAGGGGGGCGATGTTGGGACAGATACGCAGTATTTT
TRBJ1-6	.	TRBV7-3	.	CASSFVRGDSPLHF	TGTGCCAGCAGCTTTGTACGAGGAGATTCACCCCTCCACTTT
TRBJ1-1	.	TRBV20-1	.	CSANQDRYFF	TGCAGTGCTAACCAGGACCGCTACTTCTTT
TRBJ1-6	.	TRBV7-9	.	CASSLDSENSPLHF	TGTGCCAGCAGCCTGGACAGTGAGAATTCACCCCTCCACTTT
TRBJ2-5	many	TRBV10-3	.	CAISEGGQAIFGTQYF	TGTGCCATCAGTGAGGGGGGACAAGCGATATTTGGGACCCAGTACTTC
TRBJ2-4	.	TRBV6-1	.	CASSYSIKGHGIQYF	TGTGCCAGCAGTTACTCCATAAAGGGACACGGCATTCAGTACTTC
TRBJ1-1	.	TRBV7-9	TRBD1	CASTLDLLYRGNTEAFF	TGTGCCAGCACCTTGGACCTATTATACAGGGGAAACACTGAAGCTTTCTTT
TRBJ2-7	.	TRBV10-3	TRBD1	CAVGTGYSYEQYF	TGTGCCGTTGGGACAGGGTACTCCTACGAGCAGTACTTC
TRBJ1-1	once	TRBV9	.	CASSGDVQSKRAFF	TGTGCCAGCAGCGGGGACGTCCAAAGCAAGCGGGCTTTCTTT
TRBJ2-7	.	TRBV5-6	TRBD1	CASTVPGQGSYEQYF	TGTGCCAGCACCGTACCGGGACAGGGATCCTACGAGCAGTACTTC
TRBJ1-1	once	TRBV5-1	.	CASSSRGRTNTEAFF	TGCGCCAGCAGCTCCCGGGGGCGGACGAACACTGAAGCTTTCTTT
TRBJ2-1	many	TRBV6-6	.	CASSRYRGFNEQFF	TGTGCCAGCAGCCGCTATAGGGGGTTCAATGAGCAGTTCTTC
TRBJ1-5	few	TRBV24-1	.	CATQGHSNQPQHF	TGTGCGACGCAGGGCCATAGCAATCAGCCCCAGCATTTT
TRBJ2-2	.	TRBV7-2	.	CASRPGANTGELFF	TGTGCCAGCAGGCCTGGAGCGAACACCGGGGAGCTGTTTTTT
TRBJ2-7	.	TRBV2	.	CASSPAPYEQYF	TGTGCCAGCAGCCCCGCGCCCTACGAGCAGTACTTC
TRBJ2-3	few	TRBV24-1	.	CATSDGLPDTQYF	TGTGCCACCAGTGATGGACTACCGGATACGCAGTATTTT
TRBJ1-4	many	TRBV4-1	.	CASSQQGVKLFF	TGCGCCAGCAGCCAACAGGGCGTAAAACTGTTTTTT
TRBJ1-4	.	TRBV15	TRBD1	CATQDPDRANEELFF	TGTGCCACCCAAGACCCGGACAGGGCAAATGAAGAACTGTTTTTT
TRBJ2-3	many	TRBV5-4	.	CASSQAGDTQYF	TGTGCCAGCAGCCAAGCGGGAGATACGCAGTATTTT
TRBJ1-1	.	TRBV7-9	TRBD1	CASSLPGQGPNTEAFF	TGTGCCAGCAGCTTACCGGGACAGGGCCCGAACACTGAAGCTTTCTTT
TRBJ2-7	.	TRBV29-1	.	CSVDKNEEQYF	TGCAGCGTGGACAAAAATGAAGAGCAGTACTTC
TRBJ1-2	once	TRBV2	.	CASAGSPNYGYTF	TGTGCCAGCGCAGGGTCCCCTAACTATGGCTACACCTTC
TRBJ2-1	once	TRBV10-2	.	CASGGIINEQFF	TGCGCCAGCGGGGGGATCATCAATGAGCAGTTCTTC
TRBJ1-5	.	TRBV12-5	TRBD1	CASRTGVKQPQHF	TGTGCCAGCAGGACAGGGGTAAAACAGCCCCAGCATTTT
TRBJ1-1	.	TRBV19	.	CASSMGWQSGTEAFF	TGTGCCAGTAGCATGGGGTGGCAGAGCGGGACTGAAGCTTTCTTT
TRBJ2-5	once	TRBV10-1	TRBD2	CADGTTGVETQYF	TGCGCCGATGGGACTACGGGGGTGGAGACCCAGTACTTC
TRBJ1-1	few	TRBV20-1	.	CSALQGNTEAFF	TGCAGTGCCTTGCAAGGGAACACTGAAGCTTTCTTT
TRBJ2-2	.	TRBV6-5	.	CASSYIGYGTGELFF	TGTGCCAGCAGTTACATAGGGTATGGCACCGGGGAGCTGTTTTTT
TRBJ1-2	.	TRBV20-1	.	CSASDRNYGYTF	TGCAGTGCCAGTGACAGAAACTATGGCTACACCTTC
TRBJ2-1	.	TRBV20-1	.	CSAPPGGPYNEQFF	TGCAGTGCCCCTCCAGGGGGGCCCTACAATGAGCAGTTCTTC
TRBJ2-7	many	TRBV5-1	TRBD2	CASSLLGGDYLPEQYF	TGCGCCAGCAGCTTGTTGGGGGGGGACTATCTCCCCGAGCAGTACTTC
TRBJ1-2	.	TRBV24-1	.	CATSHSGAEGYTF	TGTGCCACCAGCCATTCCGGGGCGGAAGGCTACACCTTC
TRBJ1-5	once	TRBV2	.	CASILDRGNQPQHF	TGTGCCAGCATCCTGGACAGAGGTAATCAGCCCCAGCATTTT
TRBJ2-3	.	TRBV7-3	TRBD2	CASSRTSGRGDTQYF	TGTGCCAGCAGCCGGACTAGCGGGAGAGGAGATACGCAGTATTTT
TRBJ1-2	.	TRBV6-1	.	CAIAVTGNYGYTF	TGTGCCATCGCAGTCACAGGGAACTATGGCTACACCTTC
TRBJ2-5	once	TRBV4-1	.	CASSQGVQAYQETQYF	TGCGCCAGCAGCCAAGGTGTACAGGCGTACCAAGAGACCCAGTACTTC
TRBJ1-1	many	TRBV5-1	.	CASSFAGRNTEAFF	TGCGCCAGCAGCTTTGCAGGGCGGAACACTGAAGCTTTCTTT